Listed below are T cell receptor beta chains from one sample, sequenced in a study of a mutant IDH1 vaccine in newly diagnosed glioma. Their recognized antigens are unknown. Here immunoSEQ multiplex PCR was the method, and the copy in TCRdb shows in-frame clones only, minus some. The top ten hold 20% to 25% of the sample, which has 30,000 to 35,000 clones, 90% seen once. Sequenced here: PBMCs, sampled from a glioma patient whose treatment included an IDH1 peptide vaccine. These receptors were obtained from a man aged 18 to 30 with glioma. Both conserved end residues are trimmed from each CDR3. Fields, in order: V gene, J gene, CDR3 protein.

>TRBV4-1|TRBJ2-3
ASSQVRVDTQY
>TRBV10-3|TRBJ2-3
AISESTGTDTQY
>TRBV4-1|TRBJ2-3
ASSQEFLGGTDTQY
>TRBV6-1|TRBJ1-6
ASSETGISRASPLH
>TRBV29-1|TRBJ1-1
SVEDTQLEAF
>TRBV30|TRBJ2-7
AWNSGQGQYEQY
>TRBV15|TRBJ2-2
ATSRQGGNTGELF
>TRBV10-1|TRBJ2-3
ASSEGGADTQY
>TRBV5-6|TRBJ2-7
ASSLWAASYEQY
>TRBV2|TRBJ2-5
ASSARTGKIETQY
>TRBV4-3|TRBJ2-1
ASSQRLFDNEQF
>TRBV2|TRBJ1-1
ASTTEKNTEAF
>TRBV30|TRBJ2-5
AWSVGGTQY
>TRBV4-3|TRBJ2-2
ASSQEGRRTGELF
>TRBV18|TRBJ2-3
ASSPDPYLAPYTDTQY
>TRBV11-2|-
ASSMAGGYYEQY
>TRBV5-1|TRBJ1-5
ASSSGGKNQPQH
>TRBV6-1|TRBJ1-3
ASSEVQSSGNTIY
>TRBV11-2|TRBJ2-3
ASSLEGLTDTQY
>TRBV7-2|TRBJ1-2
ASSLVGGGQFYGYT
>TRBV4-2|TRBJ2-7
ASSQEAHLYEQY
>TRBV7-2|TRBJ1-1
ASSPLPEEAF